The next 30 T cell receptor beta chains were all read from a single sample in a study of T cell changes during pregnancy in multiple sclerosis (dated by TCRdb to the late 2010s). The library was made by the immunoSEQ multiplex PCR assay. TCRdb limited this immuneACCESS table to in-frame rearrangements with V and J called. A share of clones is missing; checked studies link under half to unresolved V genes, and the rest is unexplained. The sample table shows about 58,000 clones, and roughly 93% are seen once. The top ten clones comprise around 3.7% of the sample. This specimen consisted of CD8+ T cells from peripheral blood mononuclear cells, obtained in the second trimester of pregnancy. The receptors were gathered from a female donor with multiple sclerosis, enrolled in a pregnancy study.

J is TRBJ2-7 and V is TRBV28; a weak D match, TRBD2 (6 bases). Trimming pared 7 bases from V and 2 bases from J, leaving 15 bases between. This CDR3 comprises 14 residues. Per the germline V gene, CDR1 is MDHEN and CDR2 is SYDVKM. CDR3 residues: CASTHGAGPYEQYF. Here the CDR3 DNA reads TGTGCCAGCACCCATGGGGCGGGACCCTACGAGCAGTACTTC.

The rearrangement links TRBV7-6 to TRBJ2-7; a weak D match, TRBD2 (6 bases). This CDR3 region has 14 residues. V was clipped by 5 bases and J by 5 bases, with 16 bases between them. Germline CDR1 reads SGHVS; CDR2 reads FNYEAQ. The CDR3 DNA follows: TGTGCCAGCAGCCCTGAGGCGGGGTCGAACGAGCAGTACTTC. Translated, it gives CASSPEAGSNEQYF.

A few counts support this clone. This chain links TRBV27 with TRBJ2-7, with a possible D match to TRBD1 (5 bases). The CDR3 extends over 13 amino acids. Trimming pared 2 bases from V and 7 bases from J, leaving 12 bases between. The germline V gene has CDR1 MNHEY and CDR2 SMNVEV (reference sequence). The CDR3 DNA follows: TGTGCCAGCAGTTTAAGCCCCAACAGGGAGCAGTACTTC. This translates into CASSLSPNREQYF.

V and J are TRBV9 and TRBJ1-2, with D uncertain. Trimming took off 0 bases at V and 3 bases at J, with 12 bases between the two ends. CDR3 length: 15 amino acids. The V gene's germline CDR1 is SGDLS and CDR2 YYNGEE. CDR3 amino acids: CASSVEGIEDYGYTF. In nucleotides, the CDR3 is TGTGCCAGCAGCGTAGAAGGCATTGAGGACTATGGCTACACCTTC. Supplemented by reference TRBV9 and TRBJ1-2, the full variable domain reads DSGVTQTPKHLITATGQRVTLRCSPRSGDLSVYWYQQSLDQGLQFLIQYYNGEERAKGNILERFSAQQFPDLHSELNLSSLELGDSALYFCASSVEGIEDYGYTFGSGTRLTVV.

The chain joins TRBV13 to TRBJ1-6, with a weak D call TRBD1 (5 bases). This CDR3 is 15 amino acids long. V dropped 3 bases and J dropped 7 bases, with 13 bases sitting between them. Looked up from germline, CDR1 is PRHDT and CDR2 is FYEKMQ (reference sequence). The CDR3 loop is CASSFGAEGNSPLHF. Written as DNA, the CDR3 is TGTGCCAGCAGCTTTGGGGCAGAAGGGAATTCACCCCTCCACTTT.

The chain recombines TRBV10-3 with TRBJ1-5, with 7 bases aligning to TRBD1. This CDR3 has 15 amino acids. The germline V gene has CDR1 ENHRY and CDR2 SYGVKD. J lost 0 bases, V lost 2 bases, and 1 base had no gene match. CDR3 nucleotides: TGTGCCATCAGTGAGACAGGGGATAGCAATCAGCCCCAGCATTTT. Encoded protein: CAISETGDSNQPQHF.

The V gene is TRBV6-1, the J gene TRBJ1-6, with D possibly matching TRBD1 (5 bases). CDR3 length: 9 residues. The germline V gene encodes CDR1 MNHNS and CDR2 SASEGT. Deletions cut 8 bases from V and 15 bases from J, with 8 bases between. Here the CDR3 DNA reads TGTGCCAGCGGACATCACCTCCACTTT. Its protein is CASGHHLHF.

This rearrangement joins TRBV7-9 to TRBJ2-7; TRBD1 agrees at 7 bases. From germline, CDR1 is SEHNR and CDR2 FQNEAQ (reference sequence). The CDR3 spans 15 residues. Losses at the gene ends were 5 bases for V and 2 bases for J; bases not matched to a gene: 9. CDR3 in DNA: TGTGCCAGCAGCCGGTCCCGGACAGGACCCTACGAGCAGTACTTC. This encodes CASSRSRTGPYEQYF.

This rearrangement joins TRBV11-3 to TRBJ2-1; D might be TRBD1 (5 bases). CDR1 is SGHNT, CDR2 YENEEA, per germline. Trimming took 1 base from V and 11 from J, leaving 12 bases between them. The CDR3 is made up of 13 amino acids. The DNA of the CDR3 is TGTGCCAGCAGCTTAGGTGGCGCAGGGAAGCAGTTCTTC. It translates to CASSLGGAGKQFF.

This chain joins TRBV25-1 and TRBJ1-5; D gene unclear. The V and J ends lost 4 bases and 0 bases respectively, with 13 bases between them. This CDR3 has 16 residues. Germline V gene lookup returns CDR1 MGHDK and CDR2 SYGVNS. The CDR3 sequence: CASSGGWGVSNQPQHF. As DNA, the CDR3 is TGTGCCAGCAGTGGAGGGTGGGGAGTTAGCAATCAGCCCCAGCATTTT.

V usage is TRBV27 and J usage is TRBJ2-1; 7 bases agree with TRBD1. V was clipped by 2 bases and J by 0 bases; unmatched bases: 4. This CDR3 contains 16 residues. The germline V gene has CDR1 MNHEY and CDR2 SMNVEV (reference sequence). The DNA for the CDR3 is TGTGCCAGCAGTTTAGCAACAGGGGACTCCTACAATGAGCAGTTCTTC. Translating it yields CASSLATGDSYNEQFF.

This clone was seen only once. The chain links TRBV30 to TRBJ2-7; D perhaps matches TRBD2 (6 bases). CDR1 GTSNPN and CDR2 SVGIG come from the germline V gene (reference sequence). Between the trimmed V and J ends, which lost 4 bases and 1 base, there was a span of 17 bases. The CDR3 contains 15 residues. The chain's CDR3 is CAWNFGTFPSYEQYF. The CDR3 region has the DNA TGTGCCTGGAATTTTGGGACTTTTCCTTCCTACGAGCAGTACTTC.

The chain combines TRBV5-4 with TRBJ2-2; D not certain. The CDR3 has 13 amino acids. V lost 2 bases and J lost 6, with 8 bases in between. CDR1 and CDR2 (germline): SGHNT, YYREEE (reference sequence). The CDR3 DNA follows: TGTGCCAGCAGCTTAGTTCCGGCCGGGGAGCTGTTTTTT. The encoded protein is CASSLVPAGELFF.

The gene calls are TRBV29-1 and TRBJ2-1, with 11 positions matching TRBD2. V was pared by 3 bases and J by 0 bases, with 13 bases of the junction left unmatched. CDR3 length: 19 residues. CDR1 and CDR2 from the germline V gene are SQVTM and ANQGSEA. This chain's CDR3 is CSVDPLLASGRTSYNEQFF. The CDR3 region has the DNA TGCAGCGTTGATCCGTTGCTGGCTAGCGGGAGGACCTCCTACAATGAGCAGTTCTTC.

This clone was observed a single time. The genes are TRBV30 and TRBJ1-3, with TRBD1 as a possible D gene (5 bases). The CDR3 covers 16 residues. The V and J ends lost 7 bases and 0 bases respectively, with 19 bases between them. Germline-derived CDR1 and CDR2 are GTSNPN and SVGIG (reference sequence). Here the CDR3 reads CASLDGGLHSGNTIYF. Here the CDR3 DNA reads TGTGCCTCCCTAGATGGGGGACTCCACTCTGGAAACACCATATATTTT.

The genes are TRBV5-1 and TRBJ2-5, with D possibly being TRBD2 (5 bases). Per the germline V gene, CDR1 is SGHRS and CDR2 is YFSETQ. Trimming shortened V by 4 bases and J by 2 bases, and 15 bases separated the two germline ends. CDR3 length: 15 residues. The CDR3 sequence: CASSTSTGKQETQYF. As DNA, the CDR3 is TGCGCCAGCAGCACCTCCACGGGAAAACAAGAGACCCAGTACTTC.

V usage is TRBV5-6 and J usage is TRBJ2-1; 10 nucleotides match TRBD2. With V trimmed by 2 bases and J by 6 bases, 8 bases remained unmatched. This CDR3 spans 16 amino acids. Germline V gene lookup returns CDR1 SGHDT and CDR2 YYEEEE. CDR3 in DNA: TGTGCCAGCAGCTTAAAGGGGACTAGCGATGGCAATGAGCAGTTCTTC. Translation: CASSLKGTSDGNEQFF.

In this sample, this clone turned up once. The chain links TRBV4-1 to TRBJ1-5, with D possibly TRBD1 on 6 matching bases. Trimming took off 1 base at V and 7 bases at J, with 11 bases between the two ends. Germline V gene data show CDR1 as MGHRA and CDR2 as YSYEKL. This CDR3 has 14 amino acids. The CDR3 DNA reads TGCGCCAGCAGCCAAGCCAGGGGTAGGCAGCCCCAGCATTTT. Protein product: CASSQARGRQPQHF.

This clone was counted a single time. V and J are TRBV15 and TRBJ2-5, with 8 positions matching TRBD1. V was pared by 4 bases and J by 5 bases, with 6 bases of the junction left unmatched. The CDR3 loop spans 14 amino acids. Germline V lookup: CDR1 LNHNV, CDR2 YYDKDF (reference sequence). The CDR3 protein is CATSTTGGRETQYF. The CDR3, as DNA: TGTGCCACCAGCACCACAGGGGGTCGCGAGACCCAGTACTTC.

This chain uses TRBV2 with TRBJ2-7, with TRBD2 as a possible D gene (5 bases). The germline V gene encodes CDR1 SNHLY and CDR2 FYNNEI. The germline V and J ends were trimmed by 7 bases and 4 bases, with 11 bases remaining between them. CDR3 length equals 12 residues. DNA of the CDR3: TGTGCCAGCATAGGAGGACGGTACGAGCAGTACTTC. This gives the protein CASIGGRYEQYF.

This sequence joins TRBV6-1 and TRBJ2-3; D gene ambiguous. This CDR3 comprises 10 residues. Trimming took 11 bases from V and 14 from J, leaving 17 bases between them. Germline CDR1 MNHNS, CDR2 SASEGT. CDR3 residues: CAVGSSLPYF. The CDR3 coding sequence is TGTGCCGTCGGGTCCTCACTCCCGTATTTT.

V is TRBV5-4 and J is TRBJ1-3, with unresolved D. Germline V gene lookup returns CDR1 SGHNT and CDR2 YYREEE (reference sequence). V was pared by 4 bases and J by 1 base, with 15 bases between. The CDR3 totals 16 residues. The CDR3 is CASSQAEANSGNTIYF. The CDR3 coding sequence is TGTGCCAGCAGCCAAGCAGAGGCGAATTCTGGAAACACCATATATTTT.

This chain links TRBV7-2 with TRBJ2-7; 11 nucleotides align to TRBD2. V trimming: 5 bases; J trimming: 3 bases; junction bases outside the gene matches: 3. The CDR3 loop spans 14 amino acids. Germline V gene lookup returns CDR1 SGHTA and CDR2 FQGNSA. CDR3 amino acids: CASSPGTSGYEQYF. Here the CDR3 DNA reads TGTGCCAGCAGCCCGGGGACTAGCGGCTACGAGCAGTACTTC.

This chain joins TRBV7-9 and TRBJ1-1; perhaps TRBD1 as D (5 bases). This CDR3 has 12 amino acids. The V end was cut by 0 bases, the J end by 13 bases, with 12 bases between. Germline lookup yields CDR1 SEHNR and CDR2 FQNEAQ (reference sequence). The CDR3 is CASSLAAQGYFF. CDR3 DNA sequence: TGTGCCAGCAGCTTAGCGGCCCAGGGTTATTTCTTT.

The chain carries TRBV19 and TRBJ2-3; 12 positions match TRBD2. Trimming took 3 bases from V and 2 from J; bases not matched to a gene: 3. This CDR3 region has 16 residues. The germline V gene encodes CDR1 LNHDA and CDR2 SQIVND (reference sequence). CDR3 loop: CASSITSGRSTDTQYF. The CDR3 DNA reads TGTGCCAGTAGTATCACTAGCGGGAGGTCCACAGATACGCAGTATTTT.

This chain links TRBV6-5 with TRBJ2-1, with a weak D call TRBD2 (5 bases). CDR1 is MNHEY and CDR2 is SVGAGI in the germline V gene. The V and J ends lost 6 bases and 3 bases respectively, with 12 bases between them. This CDR3 is 14 amino acids long. The CDR3 DNA sequence: TGTGCCAGCAGCCCGGGGATCGACTACAATGAGCAGTTCTTC. Amino acid sequence: CASSPGIDYNEQFF.

The chain links TRBV5-1 to TRBJ1-1, with D perhaps matching TRBD1 (6 bases). There are 15 residues in the CDR3. CDR1 is SGHRS and CDR2 is YFSETQ in the germline V gene. V was shortened by 4 bases and J by 5 bases, with 18 bases between the two germline ends. The chain's CDR3 is CASSPIKQGVTEAFF. DNA for the CDR3: TGCGCCAGCAGCCCAATAAAACAGGGAGTAACTGAAGCTTTCTTT.

Concerning this clone itself: Other DNA sequences from this sample encode an identical CDR3 as well. The genes are TRBV9 and TRBJ2-7; 12 bases agree with TRBD1. The length of the CDR3 is 14 residues. The ends lost 2 bases at V and 4 bases at J; junction bases unmatched: 1. In germline, CDR1 is SGDLS, CDR2 YYNGEE. The CDR3 reads CASSVGQGAYEQYF. As DNA, the CDR3 is TGTGCCAGCAGCGTGGGACAGGGGGCTTACGAGCAGTACTTC.

The rearrangement uses TRBV29-1 and TRBJ1-5, with D perhaps TRBD1 (5 bases). Germline-derived CDR1 and CDR2 are SQVTM and ANQGSEA. V dropped 4 bases and J dropped 0 bases, with 10 bases sitting between them. The CDR3 covers 14 residues. The CDR3 is CSVGGTDSNQPQHF. The CDR3 bases are TGCAGCGTTGGCGGGACGGATAGCAATCAGCCCCAGCATTTT.

The chain joins TRBV29-1 to TRBJ2-1; possibly TRBD1 for D (5 bases). V lost 4 bases and J 7 bases, leaving 8 bases between the germline ends. This CDR3 spans 11 amino acids. CDR1 and CDR2 (germline): SQVTM, ANQGSEA. CDR3 nucleotides: TGCAGCGTTGGCAGGGAAAATGAGCAGTTCTTC. Translated: CSVGRENEQFF.